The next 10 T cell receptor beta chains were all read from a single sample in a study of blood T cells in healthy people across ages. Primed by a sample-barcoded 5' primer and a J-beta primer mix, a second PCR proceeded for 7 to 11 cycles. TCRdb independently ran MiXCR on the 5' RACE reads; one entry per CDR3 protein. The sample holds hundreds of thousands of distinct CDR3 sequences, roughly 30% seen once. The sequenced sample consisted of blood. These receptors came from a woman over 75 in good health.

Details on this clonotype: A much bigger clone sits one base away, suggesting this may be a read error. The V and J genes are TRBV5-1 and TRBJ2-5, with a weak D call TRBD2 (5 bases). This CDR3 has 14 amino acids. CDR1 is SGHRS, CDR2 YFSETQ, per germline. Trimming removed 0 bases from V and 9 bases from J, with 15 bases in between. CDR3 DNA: TGCGCCAGCAGCTTGGCCACTAGTTGGGGTGCCCAGTACTTC. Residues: CASSLATSWGAQYF.

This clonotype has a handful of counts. The CDR3 reads CASSRGQATTYEQYF. CDR3 DNA: TGTGCCAGTAGTAGGGGGCAGGCGACAACCTACGAGCAGTACTTC. The V call is TRBV19, the J call TRBJ2-7, with D possibly TRBD1 on 6 matching bases. The CDR3 sequence is 15 residues long. Trimming removed 4 bases at V and 2 bases at J, with 15 bases between. Germline values: CDR1 LNHDA, CDR2 SQIVND (reference sequence).

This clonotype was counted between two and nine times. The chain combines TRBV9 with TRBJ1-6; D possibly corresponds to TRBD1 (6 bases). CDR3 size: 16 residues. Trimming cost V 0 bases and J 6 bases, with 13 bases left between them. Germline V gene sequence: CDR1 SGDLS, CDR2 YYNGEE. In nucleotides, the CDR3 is TGTGCCAGCAGCGTAGATCAGGGGCGGGGTAATTCACCCCTCCACTTT. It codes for CASSVDQGRGNSPLHF.

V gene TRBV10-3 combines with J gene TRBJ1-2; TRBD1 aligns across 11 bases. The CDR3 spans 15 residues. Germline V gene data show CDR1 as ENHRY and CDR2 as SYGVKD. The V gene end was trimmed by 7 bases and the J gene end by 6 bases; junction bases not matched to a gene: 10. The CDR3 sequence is CAINLEDRGRDGYTF. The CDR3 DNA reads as TGTGCCATCAATCTGGAGGACAGGGGGCGAGATGGCTACACCTTC.

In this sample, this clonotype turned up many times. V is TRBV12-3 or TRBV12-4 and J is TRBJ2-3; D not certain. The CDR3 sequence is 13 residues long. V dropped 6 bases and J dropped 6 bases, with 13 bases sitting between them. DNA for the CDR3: TGTGCCAGCAGGCCTTCGACCCAGGATACGCAGTATTTT. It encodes CASRPSTQDTQYF.

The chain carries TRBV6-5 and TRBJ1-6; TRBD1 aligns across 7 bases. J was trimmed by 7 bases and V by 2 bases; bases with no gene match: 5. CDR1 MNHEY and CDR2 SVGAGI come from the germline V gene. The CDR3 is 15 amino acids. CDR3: CASSYRGTVNSPLHF. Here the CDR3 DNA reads TGTGCCAGCAGTTACCGTGGGACAGTGAATTCACCCCTCCACTTT.

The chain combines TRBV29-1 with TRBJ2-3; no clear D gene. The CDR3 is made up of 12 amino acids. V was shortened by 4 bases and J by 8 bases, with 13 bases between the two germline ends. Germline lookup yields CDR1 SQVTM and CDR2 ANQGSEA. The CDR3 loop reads CSVGGLEFTQYF. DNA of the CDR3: TGCAGCGTTGGCGGTTTGGAGTTTACGCAGTATTTT.

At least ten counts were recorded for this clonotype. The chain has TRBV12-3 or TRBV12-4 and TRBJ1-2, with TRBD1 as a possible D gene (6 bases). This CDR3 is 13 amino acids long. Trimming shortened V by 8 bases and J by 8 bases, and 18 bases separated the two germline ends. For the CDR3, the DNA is TGTGCCAGCCACCAAACAGGGTCCTGGGGCTACACCTTC. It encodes CASHQTGSWGYTF.

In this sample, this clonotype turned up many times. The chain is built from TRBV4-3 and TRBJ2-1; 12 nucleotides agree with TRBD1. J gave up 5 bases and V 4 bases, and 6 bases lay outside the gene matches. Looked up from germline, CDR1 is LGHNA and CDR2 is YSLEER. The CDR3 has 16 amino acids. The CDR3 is CASSPGQGAIDNEQFF. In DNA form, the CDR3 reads TGCGCCAGCAGCCCGGGACAGGGGGCTATAGACAATGAGCAGTTCTTC.

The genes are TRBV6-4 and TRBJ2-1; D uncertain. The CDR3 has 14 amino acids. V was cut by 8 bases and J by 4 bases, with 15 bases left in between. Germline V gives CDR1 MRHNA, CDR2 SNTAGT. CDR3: CASVPWPAYNEQFF. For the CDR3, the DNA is TGTGCCAGCGTCCCCTGGCCGGCATACAATGAGCAGTTCTTC.